This TCR beta chain was observed in a study of CD8 T cells in ankylosing spondylitis. Whole-study results and caveats: Reports say disease-linked clones showed up significantly more in matched ankylosing spondylitis synovial fluid.

A note on this clonotype: Its antigen is not known.

The V and J ends lost 5 bases and 1 base respectively, with 12 bases between them. Germline V gene data show CDR1 as MGHRA and CDR2 as YSYEKL. CDR3 length equals 15 residues. For TCR beta, libraries came from quantitative 5'-RACE with molecular barcodes. TCRdb processed the 5' RACE reads anew with MiXCR; each CDR3 protein has one entry. There are under 250,000 distinct CDR3 sequences in the sample; 30% to 40% occur only once, and 3.5% to 4.5% lies in the top ten. The sequenced material came from blood, either unsorted or a sorted T cell fraction (not recorded which). V and J are TRBV4-1 and TRBJ2-1, with D unresolved. This TCR came from a male donor with ankylosing spondylitis or in good health (not recorded which). CDR3 DNA sequence: TGCGCCAGCAGCGGGGAAGGGTATTCCTACAATGAGCAGTTCTTC. This translates into CASSGEGYSYNEQFF.